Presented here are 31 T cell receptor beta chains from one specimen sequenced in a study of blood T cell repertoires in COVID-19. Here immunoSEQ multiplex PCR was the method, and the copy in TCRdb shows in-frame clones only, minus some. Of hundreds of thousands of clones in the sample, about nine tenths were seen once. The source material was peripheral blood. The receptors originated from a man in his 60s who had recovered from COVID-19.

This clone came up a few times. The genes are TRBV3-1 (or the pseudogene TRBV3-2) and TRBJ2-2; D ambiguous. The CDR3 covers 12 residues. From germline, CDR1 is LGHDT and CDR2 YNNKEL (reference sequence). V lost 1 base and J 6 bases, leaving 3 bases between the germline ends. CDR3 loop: CASSQVSGELFF. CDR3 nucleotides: TGTGCCAGCAGCCAAGTCTCCGGGGAGCTGTTTTTT.

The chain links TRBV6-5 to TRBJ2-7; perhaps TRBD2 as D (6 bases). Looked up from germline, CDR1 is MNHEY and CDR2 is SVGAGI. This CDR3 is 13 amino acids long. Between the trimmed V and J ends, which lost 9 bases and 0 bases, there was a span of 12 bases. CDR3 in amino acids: CASRDGSSYEQYF. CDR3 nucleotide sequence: TGTGCCAGTCGGGACGGGAGCTCCTACGAGCAGTACTTC.

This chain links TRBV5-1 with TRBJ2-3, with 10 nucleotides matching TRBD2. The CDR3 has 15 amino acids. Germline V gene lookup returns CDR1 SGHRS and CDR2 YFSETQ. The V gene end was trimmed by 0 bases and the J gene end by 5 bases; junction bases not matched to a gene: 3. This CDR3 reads CASSLGTSGIDTQYF. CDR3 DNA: TGCGCCAGCAGCTTGGGGACTAGCGGTATAGATACGCAGTATTTT.

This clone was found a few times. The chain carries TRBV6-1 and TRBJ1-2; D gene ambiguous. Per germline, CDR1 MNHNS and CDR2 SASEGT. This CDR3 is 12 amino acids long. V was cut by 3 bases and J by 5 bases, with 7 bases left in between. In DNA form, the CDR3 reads TGTGCCAGCAGTGAGGGCAAGTATGGCTACACCTTC. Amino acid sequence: CASSEGKYGYTF.

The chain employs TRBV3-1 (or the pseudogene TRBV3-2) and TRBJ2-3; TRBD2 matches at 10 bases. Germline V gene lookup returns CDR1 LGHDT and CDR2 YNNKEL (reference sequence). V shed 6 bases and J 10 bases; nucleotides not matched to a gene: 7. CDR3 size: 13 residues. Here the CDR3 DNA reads TGTGCCAGCAGGGCTAGCGGGGGTGGGGCGCAGTATTTT. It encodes CASRASGGGAQYF.

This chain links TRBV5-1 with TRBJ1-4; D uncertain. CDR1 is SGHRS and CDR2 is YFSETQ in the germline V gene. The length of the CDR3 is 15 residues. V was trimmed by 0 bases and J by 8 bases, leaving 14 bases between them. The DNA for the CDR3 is TGCGCCAGCAGCTTGGGGCCCAGTGGTTTCGAAAAACTGTTTTTT. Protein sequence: CASSLGPSGFEKLFF.

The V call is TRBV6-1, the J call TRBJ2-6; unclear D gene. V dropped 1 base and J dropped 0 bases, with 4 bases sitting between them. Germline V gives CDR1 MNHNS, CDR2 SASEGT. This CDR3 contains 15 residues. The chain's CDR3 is CASSEVYSGANVLTF. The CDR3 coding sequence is TGTGCCAGCAGTGAAGTCTACTCTGGGGCCAACGTCCTGACTTTC.

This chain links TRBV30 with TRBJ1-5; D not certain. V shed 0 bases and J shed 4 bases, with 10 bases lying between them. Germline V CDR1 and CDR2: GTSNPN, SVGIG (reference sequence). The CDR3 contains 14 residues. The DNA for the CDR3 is TGTGCCTGGAGTGTAGCGGCAAAGAATCAGCCCCAGCATTTT. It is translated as CAWSVAAKNQPQHF. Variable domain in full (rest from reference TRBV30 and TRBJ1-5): SQTIHQWPATLVQPVGSPLSLECTVEGTSNPNLYWYRQAAGRGLQLLFYSVGIGQISSEVPQNLSASRPQDRQFILSSKKLLLSDSGFYLCAWSVAAKNQPQHFGDGTRLSIL.

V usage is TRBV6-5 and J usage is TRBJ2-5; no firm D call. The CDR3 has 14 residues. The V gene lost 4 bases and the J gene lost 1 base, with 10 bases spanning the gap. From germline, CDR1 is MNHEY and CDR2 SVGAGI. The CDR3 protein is CASSLSYSQETQYF. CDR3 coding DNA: TGTGCCAGCAGTTTGAGTTACAGCCAAGAGACCCAGTACTTC.

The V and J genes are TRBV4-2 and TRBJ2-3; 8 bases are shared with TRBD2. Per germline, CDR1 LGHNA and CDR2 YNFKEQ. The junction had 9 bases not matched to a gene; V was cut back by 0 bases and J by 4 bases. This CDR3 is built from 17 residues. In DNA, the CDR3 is TGTGCCAGCAGCCAAGAGAGGACTAGCCCTAGTGCAGATACGCAGTATTTT. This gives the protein CASSQERTSPSADTQYF.

The CDR3 nucleotides are TGTGCCACTGATACTAGCGGGCGAGACAATGAGCAGTTCTTC. It encodes CATDTSGRDNEQFF. The genes are TRBV10-3 and TRBJ2-1; 9 nucleotides match TRBD2. Trimming removed 10 bases from V and 5 bases from J; junction bases left unmatched: 9. This CDR3 is 14 amino acids long. Germline CDR1 is ENHRY and CDR2 is SYGVKD.

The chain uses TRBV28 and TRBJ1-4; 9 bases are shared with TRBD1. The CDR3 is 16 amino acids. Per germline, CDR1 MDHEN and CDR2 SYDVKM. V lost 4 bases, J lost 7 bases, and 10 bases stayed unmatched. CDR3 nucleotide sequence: TGTGCCAGCAGTTACGACGAACAGGGGGCGAGTGAAAAACTGTTTTTT. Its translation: CASSYDEQGASEKLFF.

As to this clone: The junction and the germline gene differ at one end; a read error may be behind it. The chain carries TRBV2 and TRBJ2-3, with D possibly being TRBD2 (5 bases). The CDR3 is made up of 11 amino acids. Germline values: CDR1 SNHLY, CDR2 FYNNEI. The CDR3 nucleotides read TGTGCCAGCCAGAGGTTACGGGGATATAATTTT. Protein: CASQRLRGYNF.

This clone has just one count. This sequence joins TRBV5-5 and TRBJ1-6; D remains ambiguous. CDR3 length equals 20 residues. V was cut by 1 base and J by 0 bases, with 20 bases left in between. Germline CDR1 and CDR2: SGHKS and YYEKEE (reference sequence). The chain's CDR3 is CASSLPGSYSSSSYNSPLHF. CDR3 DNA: TGTGCCAGCAGCTTGCCGGGGAGTTATTCATCGAGCTCCTATAATTCACCCCTCCACTTT.

The CDR3 coding sequence is TGTGCCAGCAGCTTAGCGGGGACAGGGGGCCCTGGCTACACCTTC. The encoded protein is CASSLAGTGGPGYTF. J is TRBJ1-2 and V is TRBV7-2; TRBD1 aligns across 12 bases. The germline CDR1 and CDR2 sequences are SGHTA and FQGNSA. The CDR3 has 15 residues. The junction had 3 bases not matched to a gene; V was cut back by 0 bases and J by 7 bases. Variable domain in full (rest from reference TRBV7-2 and TRBJ1-2): GAGVSQSPSNKVTEKGKDVELRCDPISGHTALYWYRQSLGQGLEFLIYFQGNSAPDKSGLPSDRFSAERTGGSVSTLTIQRTQQEDSAVYLCASSLAGTGGPGYTFGSGTRLTVV.

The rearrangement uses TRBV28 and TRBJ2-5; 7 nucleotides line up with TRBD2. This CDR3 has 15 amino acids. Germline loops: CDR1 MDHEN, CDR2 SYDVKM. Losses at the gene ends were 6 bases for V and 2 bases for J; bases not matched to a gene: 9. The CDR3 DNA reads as TGTGCCAGCAGCTCGCCGGGACTAAAACAAGAGACCCAGTACTTC. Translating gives CASSSPGLKQETQYF.

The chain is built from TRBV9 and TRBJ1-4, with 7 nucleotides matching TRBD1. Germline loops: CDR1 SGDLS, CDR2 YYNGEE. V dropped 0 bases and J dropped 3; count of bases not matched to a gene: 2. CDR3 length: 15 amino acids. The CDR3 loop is CASSVEGQSNEKLFF. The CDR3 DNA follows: TGTGCCAGCAGCGTAGAGGGACAGTCTAATGAAAAACTGTTTTTT. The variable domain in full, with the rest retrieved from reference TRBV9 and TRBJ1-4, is DSGVTQTPKHLITATGQRVTLRCSPRSGDLSVYWYQQSLDQGLQFLIQYYNGEERAKGNILERFSAQQFPDLHSELNLSSLELGDSALYFCASSVEGQSNEKLFFGSGTQLSVL.

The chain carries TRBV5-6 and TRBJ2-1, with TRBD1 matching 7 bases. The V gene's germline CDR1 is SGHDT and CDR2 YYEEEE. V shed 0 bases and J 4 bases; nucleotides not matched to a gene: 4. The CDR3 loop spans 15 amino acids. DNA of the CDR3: TGTGCCAGCAGCTTGGGGGTGGGACAGTACAATGAGCAGTTCTTC. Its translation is CASSLGVGQYNEQFF.

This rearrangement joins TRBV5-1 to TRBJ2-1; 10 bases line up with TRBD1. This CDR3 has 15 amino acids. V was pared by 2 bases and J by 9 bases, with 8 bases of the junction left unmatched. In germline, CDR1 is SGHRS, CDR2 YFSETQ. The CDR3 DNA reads TGCGCCAGCAGCTTACCGGGACAGGGGAGCGCTGAGCAGTTCTTC. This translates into CASSLPGQGSAEQFF.

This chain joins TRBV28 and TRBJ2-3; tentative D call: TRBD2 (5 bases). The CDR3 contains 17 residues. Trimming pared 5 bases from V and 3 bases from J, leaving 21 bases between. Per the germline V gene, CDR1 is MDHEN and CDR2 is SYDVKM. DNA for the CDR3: TGTGCCAGCAGTCGCGGGTGGAGTGGAGTACGGACAGATACGCAGTATTTT. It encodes CASSRGWSGVRTDTQYF.

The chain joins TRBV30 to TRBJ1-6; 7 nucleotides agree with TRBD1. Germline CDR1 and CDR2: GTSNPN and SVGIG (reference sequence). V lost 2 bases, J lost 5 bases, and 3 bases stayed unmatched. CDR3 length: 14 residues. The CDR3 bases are TGTGCCTGGAGTACCGGGACAGATAATTCACCCCTCCACTTT. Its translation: CAWSTGTDNSPLHF.

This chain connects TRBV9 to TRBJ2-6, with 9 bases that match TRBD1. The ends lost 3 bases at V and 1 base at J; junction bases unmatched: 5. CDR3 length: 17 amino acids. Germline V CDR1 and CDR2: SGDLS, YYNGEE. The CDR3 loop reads CASSASGTGSGANVLTF. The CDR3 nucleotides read TGTGCCAGCAGCGCTTCCGGGACAGGGTCTGGGGCCAACGTCCTGACTTTC.

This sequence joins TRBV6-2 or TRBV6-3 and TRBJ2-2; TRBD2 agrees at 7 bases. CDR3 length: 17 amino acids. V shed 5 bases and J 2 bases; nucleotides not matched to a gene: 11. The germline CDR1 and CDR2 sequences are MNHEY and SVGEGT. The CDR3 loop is CASSKSGLLRNTGELFF. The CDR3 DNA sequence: TGTGCCAGCAGTAAATCGGGACTACTAAGAAACACCGGGGAGCTGTTTTTT.

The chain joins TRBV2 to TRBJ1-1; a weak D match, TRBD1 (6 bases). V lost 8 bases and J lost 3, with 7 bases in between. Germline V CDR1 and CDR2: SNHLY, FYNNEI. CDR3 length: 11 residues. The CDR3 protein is CASSGDTEAFF. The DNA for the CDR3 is TGTGCCAGCTCAGGGGACACTGAAGCTTTCTTT.

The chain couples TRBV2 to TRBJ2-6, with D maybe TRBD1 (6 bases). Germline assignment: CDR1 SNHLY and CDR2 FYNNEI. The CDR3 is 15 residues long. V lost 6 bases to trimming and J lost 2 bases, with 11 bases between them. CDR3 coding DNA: TGTGCCAGCAGCCAAAGGGGGACTGGGGCCAACGTCCTGACTTTC. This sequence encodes CASSQRGTGANVLTF.

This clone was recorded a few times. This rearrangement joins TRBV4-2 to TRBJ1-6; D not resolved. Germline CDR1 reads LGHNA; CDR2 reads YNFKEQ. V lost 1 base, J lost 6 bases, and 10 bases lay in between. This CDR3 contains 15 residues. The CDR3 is CASSQGLRVNSPLHF. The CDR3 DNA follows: TGTGCCAGCAGCCAAGGGTTACGGGTTAATTCACCCCTCCACTTT.

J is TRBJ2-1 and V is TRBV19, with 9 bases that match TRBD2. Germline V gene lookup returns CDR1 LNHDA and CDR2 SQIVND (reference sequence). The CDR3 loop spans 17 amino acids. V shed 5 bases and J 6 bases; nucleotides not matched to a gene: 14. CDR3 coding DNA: TGTGCCAGTAGTCCCTGGACTAGCGATCGGGGGAGCAATGAGCAGTTCTTC. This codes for CASSPWTSDRGSNEQFF. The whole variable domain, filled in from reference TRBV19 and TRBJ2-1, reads DGGITQSPKYLFRKEGQNVTLSCEQNLNHDAMYWYRQDPGQGLRLIYYSQIVNDFQKGDIAEGYSVSREKKESFPLTVTSAQKNPTAFYLCASSPWTSDRGSNEQFFGPGTRLTVL.

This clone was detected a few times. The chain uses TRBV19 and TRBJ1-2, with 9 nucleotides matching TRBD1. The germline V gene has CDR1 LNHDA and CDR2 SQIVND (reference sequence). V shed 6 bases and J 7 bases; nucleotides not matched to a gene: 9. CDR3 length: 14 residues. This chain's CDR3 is CASSTRQGVGGYTF. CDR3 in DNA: TGTGCCAGTAGCACCCGACAGGGGGTAGGTGGCTACACCTTC. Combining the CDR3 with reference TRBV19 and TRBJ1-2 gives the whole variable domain DGGITQSPKYLFRKEGQNVTLSCEQNLNHDAMYWYRQDPGQGLRLIYYSQIVNDFQKGDIAEGYSVSREKKESFPLTVTSAQKNPTAFYLCASSTRQGVGGYTFGSGTRLTVV.

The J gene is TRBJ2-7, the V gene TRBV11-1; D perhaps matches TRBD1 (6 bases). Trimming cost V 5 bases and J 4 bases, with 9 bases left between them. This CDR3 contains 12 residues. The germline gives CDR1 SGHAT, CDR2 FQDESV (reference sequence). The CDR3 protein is CASSLRGYEQYV. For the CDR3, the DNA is TGTGCCAGCAGCCTCAGGGGATACGAGCAGTACGTC.

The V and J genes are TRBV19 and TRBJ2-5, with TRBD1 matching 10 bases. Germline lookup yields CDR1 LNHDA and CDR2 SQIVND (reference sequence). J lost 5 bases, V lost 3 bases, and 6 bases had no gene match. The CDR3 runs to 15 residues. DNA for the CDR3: TGTGCCAGTAGTATTGGGACAGGGGTGGAGGAGACCCAGTACTTC. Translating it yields CASSIGTGVEETQYF. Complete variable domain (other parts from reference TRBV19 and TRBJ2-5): DGGITQSPKYLFRKEGQNVTLSCEQNLNHDAMYWYRQDPGQGLRLIYYSQIVNDFQKGDIAEGYSVSREKKESFPLTVTSAQKNPTAFYLCASSIGTGVEETQYFGPGTRLLVL.

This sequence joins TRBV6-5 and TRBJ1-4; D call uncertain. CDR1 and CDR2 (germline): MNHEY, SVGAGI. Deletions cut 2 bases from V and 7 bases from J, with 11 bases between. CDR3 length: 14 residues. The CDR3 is CASSYAPGIEKLFF. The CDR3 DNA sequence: TGTGCCAGCAGTTACGCCCCCGGGATTGAAAAACTGTTTTTT.